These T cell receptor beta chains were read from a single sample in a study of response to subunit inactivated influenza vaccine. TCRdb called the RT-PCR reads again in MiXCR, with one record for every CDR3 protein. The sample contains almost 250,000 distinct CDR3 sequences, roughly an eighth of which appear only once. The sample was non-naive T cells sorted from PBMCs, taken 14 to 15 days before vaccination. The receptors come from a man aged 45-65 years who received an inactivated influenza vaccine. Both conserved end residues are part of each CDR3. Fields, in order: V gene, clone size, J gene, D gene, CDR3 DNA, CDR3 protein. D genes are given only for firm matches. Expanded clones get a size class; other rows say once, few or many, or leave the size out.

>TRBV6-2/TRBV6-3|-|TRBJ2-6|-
TGTGCCAGCAGGGGGACCGTCCTGACTTTC
CASRGTVLTF
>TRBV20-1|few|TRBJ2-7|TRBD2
TGCAGTGCTAGAGATGGGGCGGGGGGCTACGAGCAGTACTTC
CSARDGAGGYEQYF
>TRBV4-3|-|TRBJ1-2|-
TGCGCCAGCAGCCAGGCCTCCGGGTTAGATGGCTACACCTTC
CASSQASGLDGYTF
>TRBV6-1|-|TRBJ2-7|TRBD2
TGTGCCAGCAGCTCGACTAGCGGGAGGATTCGCGGGCAGTACTTC
CASSSTSGRIRGQYF
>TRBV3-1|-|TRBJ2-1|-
TGTGCCAGCAGCCAAGGGTTCCAGAAAGAGTTCTTC
CASSQGFQKEFF
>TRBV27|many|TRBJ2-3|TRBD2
TGTGCCAGCAGTTTAAACGGGAGGCGAGAAGATACGCAGTATTTT
CASSLNGRREDTQYF
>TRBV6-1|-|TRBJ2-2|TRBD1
TGTGCCAGCCTAACAGGGGCCGCGAACACCGGGGAGCTGTTTTTT
CASLTGAANTGELFF
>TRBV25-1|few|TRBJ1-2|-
TGTGCCAGCAGTGAATCAACAGGGCATGGCTACACCTTC
CASSESTGHGYTF
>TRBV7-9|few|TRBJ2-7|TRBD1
TGTGCCAGCACCCCCACAGGGGGGACAGGGACCTACGAGCAGTACTTC
CASTPTGGTGTYEQYF
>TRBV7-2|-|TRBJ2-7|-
TGTGCCAGCAGCCTGCGGACTAACTACGAGCAGTACTTC
CASSLRTNYEQYF
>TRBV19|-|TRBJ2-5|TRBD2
TGTGCCAGTAGTGCCGGACTAGCGGGAAAGGAGACCCAGTACTTC
CASSAGLAGKETQYF
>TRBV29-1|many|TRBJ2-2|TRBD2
TGCAGCGCAGGACTAGCGGGAGCCGGGGAGCTGTTTTTT
CSAGLAGAGELFF
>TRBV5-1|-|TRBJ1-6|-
TGCGCCAGCAGCTTGATGGGGCCGCTCCCGGCCACCCTCCACTTT
CASSLMGPLPATLHF
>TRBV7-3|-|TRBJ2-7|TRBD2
TGTGCCAGCAGCCCGGCGGGGGACGGCTCCTACGAGCAGTACTTC
CASSPAGDGSYEQYF
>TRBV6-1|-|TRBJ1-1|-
TGTGCCAGCAATAGGGCCGGAAAAAATACTGAAGCTTTCTTT
CASNRAGKNTEAFF
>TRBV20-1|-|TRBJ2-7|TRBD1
TGCAGTGCTGGTCCTTGGGACAGGGGTTCCTACGAGCAGTACTTC
CSAGPWDRGSYEQYF
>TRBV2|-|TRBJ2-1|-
TGTGCCAGCAGTGCCTGGGGAAGCTCCTACAATGAGCAGTTCTTC
CASSAWGSSYNEQFF
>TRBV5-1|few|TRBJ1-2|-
TGCGCCAGCAGCTTGGCCGGGCCCGACTATGGCTACACCTTC
CASSLAGPDYGYTF
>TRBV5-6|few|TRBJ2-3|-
TGTGCCAGCAGCTTGAGCCGGACAGATACGCAGTATTTT
CASSLSRTDTQYF
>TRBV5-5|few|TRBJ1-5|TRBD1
TGTGCCAGCAGCGGGCGGACAGGGGGCGATCAGCCCCAGCATTTT
CASSGRTGGDQPQHF
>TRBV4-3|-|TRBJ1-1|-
TGCGCCAGCAGCCAAGATCTGGGGGGGCGCACTGAAGCTTTCTTT
CASSQDLGGRTEAFF
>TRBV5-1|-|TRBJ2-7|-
TGCGCCAGCAGCATACAGGGAATGTCCTACGAGCAGTACTTC
CASSIQGMSYEQYF
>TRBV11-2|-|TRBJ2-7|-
TGTGCCAGCAGCCGAACTAACTACGAGCAGTACTTC
CASSRTNYEQYF
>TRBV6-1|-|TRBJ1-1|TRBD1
TGTGCCAGCAGAAGACAGGGTAACCCTGAAGCTTTCTTT
CASRRQGNPEAFF
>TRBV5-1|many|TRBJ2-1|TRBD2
TGCGCCAGCAGCTTGGGCGGGAGGGCCCTCAATGAGCAGTTCTTC
CASSLGGRALNEQFF
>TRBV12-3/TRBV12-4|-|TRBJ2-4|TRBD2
TGTGCCAGCAGTGACGCGGGGGAGGCCAAAAACATTCAGTACTTC
CASSDAGEAKNIQYF
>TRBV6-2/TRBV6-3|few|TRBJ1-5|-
TGTGCCAGCAGCCGACCTTCCGGGGGACGAGATGGTCAGCCCCAGCATTTT
CASSRPSGGRDGQPQHF
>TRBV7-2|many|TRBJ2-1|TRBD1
TGTGCCAGCAGGGGTACAGGGGGAACGAGGTACAATGAGCAGTTCTTC
CASRGTGGTRYNEQFF
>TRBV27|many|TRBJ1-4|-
TGTGCCAGCAGTTCGGGACGGCTCTCGGATGAAAAACTGTTTTTT
CASSSGRLSDEKLFF
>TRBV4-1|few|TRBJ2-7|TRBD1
TGCGCCAGCAGCCAGCCCGGGACAGGGCGGGAGCAGTACTTC
CASSQPGTGREQYF
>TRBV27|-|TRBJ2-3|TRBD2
TGTGCCAGCAGTTTTGTGTTGTATGGAGCGGGGGACACAGATACGCAGTATTTT
CASSFVLYGAGDTDTQYF
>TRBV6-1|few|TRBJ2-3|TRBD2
TGTGCCAGCAGTCGACTAGCGGGGAACACAGATACGCAGTATTTT
CASSRLAGNTDTQYF
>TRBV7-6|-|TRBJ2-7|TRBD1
TGTGCCAGCAGCCCTAACAGGGGATCCTACGAGCAGTACTTC
CASSPNRGSYEQYF
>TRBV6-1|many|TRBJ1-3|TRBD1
TGTGCCAGCAGAGCAGACCGGGACAGGAGAGTTGGAAACACCATATATTTT
CASRADRDRRVGNTIYF
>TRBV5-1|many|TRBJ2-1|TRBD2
TGCGCCAGCAGCTTGGGTCGGGGGGGGCTGTTCTTC
CASSLGRGGLFF
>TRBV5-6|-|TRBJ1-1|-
TGTGCCATGGGCCCTGGAGTACGGGGGGAAACAGAGAAAGCTTTCTTT
CAMGPGVRGETEKAFF
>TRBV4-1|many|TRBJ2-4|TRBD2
TGCGCCAGCAGCCAAGAGCCCCCCCGGACTAGCGGGAGTCGAAGGCTAAACATTCAGTACTTC
CASSQEPPRTSGSRRLNIQYF
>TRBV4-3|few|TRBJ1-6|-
TGCGCCAGCAGCCGGACCGGGTCCGAGCGCTCCTATAATTCACCCCTCCACTTT
CASSRTGSERSYNSPLHF
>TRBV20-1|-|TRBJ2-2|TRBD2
TGCAGTGCTAGATTCCCGGGGGGGGACCCCGGGGAGCTGTTTTTT
CSARFPGGDPGELFF
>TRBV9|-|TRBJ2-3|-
TGTGCCAGCAGCGTAGAGCCAGTCACAGATACGCAGTATTTT
CASSVEPVTDTQYF
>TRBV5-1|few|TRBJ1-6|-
TGCGCCAGCAGCACGGGACGGAACTATAATTCACCCCTCCACTTT
CASSTGRNYNSPLHF
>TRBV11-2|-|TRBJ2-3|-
TGTGCCAGCAGCTTAATTTCGGGGAATACGCAGTATTTT
CASSLISGNTQYF
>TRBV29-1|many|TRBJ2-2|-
TGCAGCGTTGAGAAAGGCAGAAACACCGGGGAGCTGTTTTTT
CSVEKGRNTGELFF
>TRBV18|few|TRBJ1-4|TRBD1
TGTGCCAGCTCACCACCTGCGGGACAGGGGAATAATGAAAAACTGTTTTTT
CASSPPAGQGNNEKLFF
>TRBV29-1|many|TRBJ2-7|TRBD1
TGCAGCGGGGGGACAGGTGGTCGCGAGCAGTACTTC
CSGGTGGREQYF
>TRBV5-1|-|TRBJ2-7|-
TGCGCCAGCAGCTTGTCCCCCGGAGTCGACGAGCAGTACTTC
CASSLSPGVDEQYF
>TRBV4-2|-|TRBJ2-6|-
TGTGCCAGCAGCCAAGATGTAGGACAGGGAGGGTACTACTCTGGGGCCAACGTCCTGACTTTC
CASSQDVGQGGYYSGANVLTF
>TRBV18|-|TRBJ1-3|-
TGTGCCAGCTCACCTTCGGACATCTCTGGAAACACCATATATTTT
CASSPSDISGNTIYF
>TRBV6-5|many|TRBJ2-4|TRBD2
TGTGCCAGCAGTTACTGGATCCAGACTAGCGGGAGAAGAGCCAAAAACATTCAGTACTTC
CASSYWIQTSGRRAKNIQYF
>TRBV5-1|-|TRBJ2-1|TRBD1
TGCGCCAGCAGCTTGGTGGCAGGGGGCAATGAGCAGTTCTTC
CASSLVAGGNEQFF
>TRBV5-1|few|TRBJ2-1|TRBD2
TGCGCCAGCAGCGCACGACTAGCGGGAGGTTTGGGGAATGAGCAGTTCTTC
CASSARLAGGLGNEQFF
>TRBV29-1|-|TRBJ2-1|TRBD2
TGCAGCGTCCTCGGGGGGTACAATGAGCAGTTCTTC
CSVLGGYNEQFF
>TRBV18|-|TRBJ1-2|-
TGTGCCAGCCAGGAGGGTCGCCAGAGCCATGGCTACACCTTC
CASQEGRQSHGYTF
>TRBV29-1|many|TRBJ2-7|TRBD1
TGCAGCGTCCAGGGGGCCTACGAGCAGTACTTC
CSVQGAYEQYF